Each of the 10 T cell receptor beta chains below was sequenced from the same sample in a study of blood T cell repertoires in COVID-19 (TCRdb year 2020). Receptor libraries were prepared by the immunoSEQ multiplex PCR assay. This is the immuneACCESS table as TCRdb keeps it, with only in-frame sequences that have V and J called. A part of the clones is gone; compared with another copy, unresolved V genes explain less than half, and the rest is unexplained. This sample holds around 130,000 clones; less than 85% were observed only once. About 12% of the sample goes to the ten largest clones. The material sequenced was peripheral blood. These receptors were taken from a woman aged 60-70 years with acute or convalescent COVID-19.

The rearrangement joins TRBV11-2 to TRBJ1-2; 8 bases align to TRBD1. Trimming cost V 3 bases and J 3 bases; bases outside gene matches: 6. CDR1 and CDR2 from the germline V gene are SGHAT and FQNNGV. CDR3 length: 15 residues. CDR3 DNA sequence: TGTGCCAGCAGCTTCAGACAGGGGTTCGACTATGGCTACACCTTC. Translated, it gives CASSFRQGFDYGYTF.

CDR3 protein: CASSPRSQGTNEQFF. For the CDR3, the DNA is TGTGCCAGCTCACCACGCAGTCAGGGGACCAATGAGCAGTTCTTC. V gene TRBV18 combines with J gene TRBJ2-1, with D possibly being TRBD1 (6 bases). Germline V gives CDR1 KGHSH, CDR2 LQKENI. The length of the CDR3 is 15 residues. V was clipped by 1 base and J by 6 bases, with 13 bases between them.

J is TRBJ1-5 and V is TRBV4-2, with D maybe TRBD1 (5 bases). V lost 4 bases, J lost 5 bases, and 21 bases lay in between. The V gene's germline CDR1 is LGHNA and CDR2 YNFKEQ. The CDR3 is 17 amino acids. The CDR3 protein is CASSPRQGGTDDQPQHF. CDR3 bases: TGTGCCAGCAGCCCCCGGCAGGGAGGAACAGACGATCAGCCCCAGCATTTT.

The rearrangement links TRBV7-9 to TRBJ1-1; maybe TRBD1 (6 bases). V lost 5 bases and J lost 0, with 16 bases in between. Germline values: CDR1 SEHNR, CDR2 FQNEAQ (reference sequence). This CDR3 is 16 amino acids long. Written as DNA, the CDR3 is TGTGCCAGCAGCCCTCAGGGGAGGGTAATGAACACTGAAGCTTTCTTT. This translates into CASSPQGRVMNTEAFF.

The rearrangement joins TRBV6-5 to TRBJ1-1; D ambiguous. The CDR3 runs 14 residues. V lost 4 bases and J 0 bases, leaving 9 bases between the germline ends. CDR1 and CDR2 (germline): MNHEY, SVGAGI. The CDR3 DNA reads TGTGCCAGCAGTTCCCTAGCCCTGAACACTGAAGCTTTCTTT. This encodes CASSSLALNTEAFF.

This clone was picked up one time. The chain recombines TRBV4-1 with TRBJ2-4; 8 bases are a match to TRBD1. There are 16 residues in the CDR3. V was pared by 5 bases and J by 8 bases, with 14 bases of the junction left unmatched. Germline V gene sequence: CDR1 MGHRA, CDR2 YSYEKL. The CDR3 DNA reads TGCGCCAGCAGCACCCGACAGGGGATGAGTTTGGACATTCAGTACTTC. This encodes CASSTRQGMSLDIQYF.

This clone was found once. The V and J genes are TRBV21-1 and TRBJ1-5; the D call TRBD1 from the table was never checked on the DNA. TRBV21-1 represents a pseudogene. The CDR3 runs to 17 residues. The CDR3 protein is CASSKIRGGRIFQPQHF. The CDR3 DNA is TGTGCCAGCAGCAAGATAAGGGGCGGCAGGATATTTCAGCCCCAGCATTTT.

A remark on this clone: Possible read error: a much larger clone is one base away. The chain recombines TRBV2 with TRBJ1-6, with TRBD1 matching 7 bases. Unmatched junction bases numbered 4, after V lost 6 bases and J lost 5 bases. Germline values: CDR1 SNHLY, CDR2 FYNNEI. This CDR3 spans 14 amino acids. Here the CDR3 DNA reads TGTGCCAGCAGCCGACAGGGAGATAATTCACCCCTCCACTTT. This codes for CASSRQGDNSPLHF.

The CDR3 spells CASSPGQGAETQYF. CDR3 DNA sequence: TGTGCCAGCAGCCCGGGACAGGGGGCGGAGACCCAGTACTTC. This rearrangement joins TRBV7-3 to TRBJ2-5; 12 nucleotides agree with TRBD1. The CDR3 covers 14 residues. The J segment lost 5 bases and the V segment lost 5 bases, leaving 3 bases of the junction unmatched. Germline CDR1 is SGHTA and CDR2 is FQGTGA.

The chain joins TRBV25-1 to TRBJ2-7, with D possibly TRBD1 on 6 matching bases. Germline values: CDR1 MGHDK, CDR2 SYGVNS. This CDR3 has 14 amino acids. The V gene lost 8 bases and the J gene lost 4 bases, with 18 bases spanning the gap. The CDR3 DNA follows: TGTGCCAGCCGAACAGGGTCCAGTATTTACGAGCAGTACTTC. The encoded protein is CASRTGSSIYEQYF.